This TCR beta chain was identified during a study of post-analysis software for immune sequencing data. Worth noting for this clonotype: Antigen unknown.

Unique-molecular-identifier-tagged TCR beta cDNA libraries were used. Each CDR3 protein is one row after TCRdb ran MiXCR on the PCR reads. The sample records 380,000 or so distinct CDR3 sequences, around 33% being singletons. Broader study findings: Compared with controls, patients had more of 4 to 6 TRBV segments, including TRBV5-6, TRBV5-1 and TRBV20-1.

V was clipped by 3 bases and J by 9 bases, with 17 bases between them. This CDR3 comprises 14 residues. Sequencing used blood. The genes are TRBV12-3 or TRBV12-4 and TRBJ1-2, with D unresolved. The clonotype comes from a girl between 10 and 17 years old with multiple sclerosis. The CDR3 sequence: CASSLEPINQSYTF. The CDR3 nucleotides are TGTGCCAGCAGTTTGGAGCCCATTAATCAGAGCTACACCTTC.